A single sample gave rise to the 3 T cell receptor beta chains below, sequenced in a study of blood T cells in healthy people across ages (dated by TCRdb to the mid-2010s). Library generation was performed with 5' RACE. Instrument on record: Illumina HiSeq 2500. The second PCR ran for roughly 6 to 11 cycles and used a J-beta primer mix along with a sample-barcoded 5' primer. Starting from the raw public reads, TCRdb applied fastp trimming at Q25, assembled clones with MiXCR and retained in-frame beta chains. Records with the same CDR3 protein are collapsed into one entry carrying the most frequent genes and DNA. This sample has approximately 730,000 distinct CDR3 sequences in its table, and approximately 39% of those were observed once. The ten largest clones represent 20% of the sample. The sequenced material came from blood. These receptors all stem from an older woman in good health.

This clonotype was recorded at least ten times. The V and J genes are TRBV18 and TRBJ1-6; D is perhaps TRBD1 (6 bases). V dropped 1 base and J dropped 10 bases, with 20 bases sitting between them. The CDR3 has 17 residues. Germline CDR1 KGHSH, CDR2 LQKENI. The CDR3: CASSPRGLGQRESPLHF. The CDR3 region has the DNA TGTGCCAGCTCACCACGTGGTCTCGGACAGAGGGAGTCACCCCTCCACTTT.

This clonotype was seen more than once but under ten times. J is TRBJ1-5 and V is TRBV7-2; no definite D call. The length of the CDR3 is 13 residues. Germline V lookup: CDR1 SGHTA, CDR2 FQGNSA. V lost 5 bases and J 7 bases, leaving 12 bases between the germline ends. CDR3 loop: CASSGQTDQPQHF. The CDR3 DNA reads as TGTGCCAGCAGCGGCCAAACAGACCAGCCCCAGCATTTT.

This chain's CDR3 is CSAPLQGSETQYF. The DNA for the CDR3 is TGCAGCGCCCCGTTACAGGGTTCAGAGACCCAGTACTTC. The J gene is TRBJ2-5, the V gene TRBV29-1; possible D gene TRBD1, 6 bases. Deletions cut 7 bases from V and 4 bases from J, with 16 bases between. CDR3 length equals 13 residues. Germline CDR1 reads SQVTM; CDR2 reads ANQGSEA.